The 10 T cell receptor beta chains presented below share a single source sample, sequenced in a study of blood T cell repertoires in COVID-19. Libraries were prepared by immunoSEQ multiplex PCR; TCRdb keeps only in-frame clonotypes and omits some of them. The data show fewer than 400,000 clones, 87% seen once. Material: PBMCs or T cells enriched from blood (not recorded which). These receptors were obtained from a woman under 30 who had recovered from COVID-19.

V and J are TRBV24-1 and TRBJ2-2; D might be TRBD1 (6 bases). Germline V gives CDR1 KGHDR, CDR2 SFDVKD. CDR3 length: 12 amino acids. V was trimmed by 10 bases and J by 4 bases, leaving 9 bases between them. CDR3 sequence (DNA): TGTGCCACAGGACAGAGCACCGGGGAGCTGTTTTTT. Residues: CATGQSTGELFF.

The genes are TRBV9 and TRBJ2-1; unclear D gene. CDR3 length equals 14 residues. Trimming shortened V by 3 bases and J by 9 bases, and 16 bases separated the two germline ends. In germline, CDR1 is SGDLS, CDR2 YYNGEE. The CDR3 here is CASSALPEAFEQFF. The DNA of the CDR3 is TGTGCCAGCAGCGCCCTGCCTGAGGCGTTTGAGCAGTTCTTC.

The rearrangement uses TRBV7-9 and TRBJ1-2; D gene uncertain. The CDR3 sequence is 13 residues long. Germline assignment: CDR1 SEHNR and CDR2 FQNEAQ (reference sequence). V was cut by 6 bases and J by 8 bases, with 16 bases left in between. CDR3 sequence (DNA): TGTGCCAGCAGGACGTCGGGGAGCTCCGGCTACACCTTC. It is translated as CASRTSGSSGYTF.

CDR3 amino acids: CASSFSVGDRDSGANVLTF. The CDR3 nucleotides are TGTGCCAGCAGCTTTAGTGTAGGAGACAGGGACTCTGGGGCCAACGTCCTGACTTTC. The V and J genes are TRBV5-4 and TRBJ2-6; TRBD1 aligns across 7 bases. The V and J ends lost 2 bases and 0 bases, in that order; junction bases with no gene match: 11. This CDR3 spans 19 amino acids. Per germline, CDR1 SGHNT and CDR2 YYREEE (reference sequence). The full variable domain, in which reference TRBV5-4 and TRBJ2-6 provide the parts outside the CDR3, is ETGVTQSPTHLIKTRGQQVTLRCSSQSGHNTVSWYQQALGQGPQFIFQYYREEENGRGNFPPRFSGLQFPNYSSELNVNALELDDSALYLCASSFSVGDRDSGANVLTFGAGSRLTVL.

The V and J genes are TRBV2 and TRBJ1-6; TRBD1 is a possible D gene (6 bases). Looked up from germline, CDR1 is SNHLY and CDR2 is FYNNEI. The CDR3 contains 15 residues. V dropped 6 bases and J dropped 8 bases, with 17 bases sitting between them. CDR3 DNA sequence: TGTGCCAGCAGCGAGATCAGGGGTGGGGATTCACCCCTCCACTTT. This translates into CASSEIRGGDSPLHF.

CDR3 loop: CASSRVVRTDRDQETQYF. The CDR3 DNA sequence: TGTGCCAGTAGCCGTGTGGTGAGGACTGACAGGGACCAAGAGACCCAGTACTTC. This chain joins TRBV19 and TRBJ2-5; 7 nucleotides align to TRBD1. The V and J ends lost 6 bases and 0 bases, in that order; junction bases with no gene match: 16. CDR3 length: 18 residues. Germline V gives CDR1 LNHDA, CDR2 SQIVND (reference sequence).

On this clone: Other nucleotide sequences from this sample produce the same CDR3. The CDR3, as DNA: TGTGCCATCAAAGGGACAGCTCAAGAGACCCAGTACTTC. This encodes CAIKGTAQETQYF. The V call is TRBV10-3, the J call TRBJ2-5; 7 bases agree with TRBD1. This CDR3 contains 13 residues. V lost 7 bases, J lost 2 bases, and 4 bases stayed unmatched. Germline assignment: CDR1 ENHRY and CDR2 SYGVKD.

The J gene is TRBJ1-5, the V gene TRBV7-2, with D maybe TRBD1 (5 bases). Germline-derived CDR1 and CDR2 are SGHTA and FQGNSA. V was shortened by 0 bases and J by 4 bases, with 13 bases between the two germline ends. The CDR3 consists of 16 residues. CDR3 residues: CASSLAPGLGNQPQHF. The CDR3, as DNA: TGTGCCAGCAGCTTAGCGCCAGGGTTAGGGAATCAGCCCCAGCATTTT. The full variable domain, its missing parts supplied by reference TRBV7-2 and TRBJ1-5, is GAGVSQSPSNKVTEKGKDVELRCDPISGHTALYWYRQSLGQGLEFLIYFQGNSAPDKSGLPSDRFSAERTGGSVSTLTIQRTQQEDSAVYLCASSLAPGLGNQPQHFGDGTRLSIL.

V and J are TRBV12-3 or TRBV12-4 and TRBJ2-7; D might be TRBD1 (5 bases). The CDR3 length is 12 residues. The ends were cut back, 8 bases at V and 2 bases at J, with 10 bases in the middle. CDR3 loop: CASGRTPYEQYF. The CDR3 nucleotides are TGTGCCAGCGGCAGGACACCCTACGAGCAGTACTTC.

The chain combines TRBV2 with TRBJ1-5, with D possibly TRBD1 on 6 matching bases. Trimming left V 4 bases short and J 7 bases short, with 17 bases between. The CDR3 spans 15 residues. Germline values: CDR1 SNHLY, CDR2 FYNNEI. DNA for the CDR3: TGTGCCAGCAGTGTGTTCAGGACAGTCTTCCAGCCCCAGCATTTT. It yields the protein CASSVFRTVFQPQHF. The whole variable domain, remainder taken from reference TRBV2 and TRBJ1-5, is EPEVTQTPSHQVTQMGQEVILRCVPISNHLYFYWYRQILGQKVEFLVSFYNNEISEKSEIFDDQFSVERPDGSNFTLKIRSTKLEDSAMYFCASSVFRTVFQPQHFGDGTRLSIL.